Each of the 25 T cell receptor beta chains below was sequenced from the same sample in a study of blood T cell repertoires in COVID-19. Profiling relied on immunoSEQ multiplex PCR, and the TCRdb table lists in-frame clones only, not all of them. The sample consists of about 92,000 clones, around 81% of them appearing once. Sequencing used peripheral blood. Receptors were obtained from a man aged 45-60 years who had recovered from COVID-19.

The sample holds a few counts of this clone. The chain is built from TRBV19 and TRBJ2-7, with 9 bases aligning to TRBD1. CDR3 length equals 13 residues. The trim removed 7 bases at V and 3 bases at J, leaving 4 bases unmatched. The germline V gene has CDR1 LNHDA and CDR2 SQIVND (reference sequence). The CDR3 coding sequence is TGTGCCAGTACGACAGGGGGGGGCTACGAGCAGTACTTC. Translating it yields CASTTGGGYEQYF.

V gene TRBV2 combines with J gene TRBJ2-2; unclear D gene. CDR1 SNHLY and CDR2 FYNNEI come from the germline V gene. The CDR3 runs 13 residues. V was shortened by 6 bases and J by 1 base, with 6 bases between the two germline ends. CDR3 region: CASSAENTGELFF. CDR3 nucleotide sequence: TGTGCCAGCAGCGCAGAGAACACCGGGGAGCTGTTTTTT.

The V and J genes are TRBV18 and TRBJ2-1; possible D gene TRBD1, 5 bases. The CDR3 is 18 residues long. The V end was cut by 3 bases, the J end by 0 bases, with 18 bases between. Looked up from germline, CDR1 is KGHSH and CDR2 is LQKENI. CDR3 sequence (DNA): TGTGCCAGCTCACCTCTCGTGCAGGGTCGAGGCTCCTACAATGAGCAGTTCTTC. Translation gives CASSPLVQGRGSYNEQFF.

The table lists this clone with a few counts. The chain has TRBV6-5 and TRBJ1-2, with a tentative D call TRBD1 (5 bases). Germline V gene lookup returns CDR1 MNHEY and CDR2 SVGAGI. Trimming removed 7 bases at V and 4 bases at J, with 13 bases between. The CDR3 contains 13 residues. For the CDR3, the DNA is TGTGCCAGCACCCTGGGAACAGGCTATGGCTACACCTTC. Its translation is CASTLGTGYGYTF.

The chain recombines TRBV6-2 or TRBV6-3 with TRBJ2-5; 8 positions agree with TRBD2. The CDR3 has 15 residues. Trimming removed 6 bases from V and 5 bases from J; junction bases left unmatched: 11. CDR1 and CDR2 from the germline V gene are MNHEY and SVGEGT. CDR3 DNA sequence: TGTGCCAGCAGCCCCGGGGGGGGGCGCCGGGAGACCCAGTACTTC. Its protein product is CASSPGGGRRETQYF.

This chain connects TRBV28 to TRBJ2-6; no reliable D call. CDR1 is MDHEN, CDR2 SYDVKM, per germline. This CDR3 contains 17 residues. Trimming took 1 base from V and 1 from J, leaving 11 bases between them. CDR3 coding DNA: TGTGCCAGCAGTTTATCCTCGACCAGGTCTGGGGCCAACGTCCTGACTTTC. Amino acids: CASSLSSTRSGANVLTF.

The chain recombines TRBV6-5 with TRBJ1-6, with D hard to call. Trimming shortened V by 6 bases and J by 7 bases, and 13 bases separated the two germline ends. The CDR3 length is 14 residues. Germline-derived CDR1 and CDR2 are MNHEY and SVGAGI. CDR3 nucleotides: TGTGCCAGCAGCCGGGTCCCGCGGAATTCACCCCTCCACTTT. Translation gives CASSRVPRNSPLHF.

The chain links TRBV10-3 to TRBJ2-7, with a tentative D call TRBD2 (6 bases). The V gene lost 7 bases and the J gene lost 3 bases, with 13 bases spanning the gap. The CDR3 length is 13 residues. The germline V gene encodes CDR1 ENHRY and CDR2 SYGVKD. CDR3 in DNA: TGTGCCATCATGGGGGGTGGGGGCTACGAGCAGTACTTC. Translated: CAIMGGGGYEQYF.

The chain recombines TRBV9 with TRBJ2-3; 8 bases are a match to TRBD1. Germline loops: CDR1 SGDLS, CDR2 YYNGEE. Trimming cost V 0 bases and J 3 bases; bases outside gene matches: 12. The CDR3 is 18 amino acids. This CDR3 reads CASSVGTTGQGRTDTQYF. In nucleotides, the CDR3 is TGTGCCAGCAGCGTAGGGACCACTGGACAGGGTCGGACAGATACGCAGTATTTT.

The chain employs TRBV27 and TRBJ2-5; the match to TRBD1 covers 7 bases. The CDR3 sequence is 17 residues long. The V and J ends lost 5 bases and 4 bases, in that order; junction bases with no gene match: 16. Germline V CDR1 and CDR2: MNHEY, SMNVEV (reference sequence). CDR3 residues: CASSTALRQGSRETQYF. CDR3 DNA: TGTGCCAGCAGTACAGCCCTCCGACAGGGTTCGAGAGAGACCCAGTACTTC.

Only a few counts were recorded for this clone. This chain links TRBV18 with TRBJ2-1, with 12 bases lining up with TRBD2. V dropped 2 bases and J dropped 5; count of bases not matched to a gene: 10. This CDR3 region has 18 residues. CDR1 and CDR2 from the germline V gene are KGHSH and LQKENI. The CDR3 coding sequence is TGTGCCAGCTCACCAGGGGTATGGACTAGCGGGATACACAATGAGCAGTTCTTC. This gives the protein CASSPGVWTSGIHNEQFF.

J is TRBJ1-1 and V is TRBV6-5, with D possibly matching TRBD1 (6 bases). Deletions cut 5 bases from V and 4 bases from J, with 17 bases between. The CDR3 has 15 residues. Germline lookup yields CDR1 MNHEY and CDR2 SVGAGI. This CDR3 reads CASSRDLTGSTEAFF. Here the CDR3 DNA reads TGTGCCAGCAGTAGAGACCTTACAGGGAGCACTGAAGCTTTCTTT.

The genes are TRBV28 and TRBJ2-5; 8 nucleotides line up with TRBD2. Germline CDR1 reads MDHEN; CDR2 reads SYDVKM. CDR3 length: 13 amino acids. The junction had 6 bases not matched to a gene; V was cut back by 6 bases and J by 6 bases. The CDR3 bases are TGTGCCAGCAGACCGGGACTAGAGAAGACCCAGTACTTC. It codes for CASRPGLEKTQYF.

This sequence joins TRBV18 and TRBJ1-6; a weak D match, TRBD1 (5 bases). Germline-derived CDR1 and CDR2 are KGHSH and LQKENI. The ends were cut back, 3 bases at V and 5 bases at J, with 11 bases in the middle. This CDR3 has 15 residues. CDR3 loop: CASSPRTPDNSPLHF. DNA for the CDR3: TGTGCCAGCTCACCTCGGACACCAGATAATTCACCCCTCCACTTT.

V is TRBV14 and J is TRBJ1-6; TRBD1 matches at 7 bases. Losses at the gene ends were 5 bases for V and 4 bases for J; bases not matched to a gene: 11. Germline CDR1 and CDR2: SGHDN and FVKESK. This CDR3 is 17 amino acids long. The CDR3: CASSFRTDRAYNSPLHF. The DNA for the CDR3 is TGTGCCAGCAGCTTTCGAACCGACAGGGCGTATAATTCACCCCTCCACTTT. Looking up the rest from reference TRBV14 and TRBJ1-6 gives the full variable domain: EAGVTQFPSHSVIEKGQTVTLRCDPISGHDNLYWYRRVMGKEIKFLLHFVKESKQDESGMPNNRFLAERTGGTYSTLKVQPAELEDSGVYFCASSFRTDRAYNSPLHFGNGTRLTVT.

The chain combines TRBV6-5 with TRBJ2-7, with 7 bases lining up with TRBD1. CDR3 length equals 13 residues. The V segment lost 7 bases and the J segment 3 bases; nucleotides outside the gene matches: 6. From germline, CDR1 is MNHEY and CDR2 SVGAGI. CDR3 amino acids: CASIDRVLYEQYF. The CDR3 DNA follows: TGTGCCAGCATCGACAGGGTCCTCTACGAGCAGTACTTC.

CDR3 amino acids: CASSEAGTSGTASYEQYF. CDR3 in DNA: TGTGCCAGCAGTGAAGCCGGAACGTCCGGGACAGCATCCTACGAGCAGTACTTC. V gene TRBV6-1 combines with J gene TRBJ2-7, with 7 nucleotides matching TRBD1. This CDR3 spans 18 amino acids. J was trimmed by 1 base and V by 0 bases; bases with no gene match: 12. The germline CDR1 and CDR2 sequences are MNHNS and SASEGT.

This clone was observed a single time. The gene calls are TRBV27 and TRBJ1-1, with D tentatively TRBD1 (5 bases). The CDR3 is made up of 14 amino acids. Deletions cut 4 bases from V and 5 bases from J, with 14 bases between. In germline, CDR1 is MNHEY, CDR2 SMNVEV (reference sequence). The CDR3 bases are TGTGCCAGCAGTTATTTGGGGGGGGGTACTGAAGCTTTCTTT. Translated, it gives CASSYLGGGTEAFF.

This clone was picked up a small number of times. This chain joins TRBV12-5 and TRBJ2-1, with D tentatively TRBD1 (6 bases). The CDR3 has 13 amino acids. CDR1 and CDR2 from the germline V gene are LGHNT and FRNRAP. V was cut by 7 bases and J by 3 bases, with 10 bases left in between. The chain's CDR3 is CASVLTGYNEQFF. For the CDR3, the DNA is TGTGCTAGTGTCCTGACAGGCTACAATGAGCAGTTCTTC.

The V call is TRBV5-1, the J call TRBJ2-6; TRBD1 might be the D (5 bases). CDR1 SGHRS and CDR2 YFSETQ come from the germline V gene. Trimming took off 3 bases at V and 0 bases at J, with 19 bases between the two ends. This CDR3 has 19 amino acids. The CDR3 is CASSYTGSPHDSGANVLTF. The CDR3 DNA follows: TGCGCCAGCAGCTATACAGGAAGCCCCCATGACTCTGGGGCCAACGTCCTGACTTTC.

In nucleotides, the CDR3 is TGTGCCAGCAGTGAAGAGCGGAGCTCCTACAATGAGCAGTTCTTC. This encodes CASSEERSSYNEQFF. The V call is TRBV2, the J call TRBJ2-1; D is perhaps TRBD2 (5 bases). The CDR3 is 15 residues long. V was cut by 1 base and J by 0 bases, with 7 bases left in between. The germline V gene has CDR1 SNHLY and CDR2 FYNNEI.

This clone was seen a single time. V is TRBV4-1 and J is TRBJ2-3, with 9 bases matching TRBD2. J lost 5 bases, V lost 4 bases, and 1 base had no gene match. The germline V gene has CDR1 MGHRA and CDR2 YSYEKL. The CDR3 is 13 amino acids. This CDR3 is CASSLLAGDTQYF. DNA of the CDR3: TGCGCCAGCAGCCTACTAGCGGGAGATACGCAGTATTTT.

This chain uses TRBV27 with TRBJ2-2; 7 nucleotides match TRBD1. Germline-derived CDR1 and CDR2 are MNHEY and SMNVEV (reference sequence). The ends lost 3 bases at V and 0 bases at J; junction bases unmatched: 13. This CDR3 region has 19 residues. The CDR3 nucleotides read TGTGCCAGCAGTTTCCGACGATGGGAACAGGGGACGAACACCGGGGAGCTGTTTTTT. It translates to CASSFRRWEQGTNTGELFF.

The chain uses TRBV25-1 and TRBJ1-2, with 7 bases fitting TRBD1. Germline V gives CDR1 MGHDK, CDR2 SYGVNS. V lost 4 bases, J lost 0 bases, and 11 bases stayed unmatched. The CDR3 totals 17 residues. DNA for the CDR3: TGTGCCAGCAGTGCGACACAGGGGAGAGAGACTAACTATGGCTACACCTTC. It yields the protein CASSATQGRETNYGYTF.

The chain recombines TRBV27 with TRBJ2-2; possibly TRBD1 for D (5 bases). The CDR3 consists of 15 residues. Trimming took off 5 bases at V and 5 bases at J, with 15 bases between the two ends. Per germline, CDR1 MNHEY and CDR2 SMNVEV (reference sequence). The CDR3 here is CASSPHTQGTGELFF. The CDR3 bases are TGTGCCAGCAGTCCCCACACCCAGGGAACCGGGGAGCTGTTTTTT.